This TCR beta chain was captured by sequencing in a study of lymphopenia after photon versus proton radiotherapy. V dropped 4 bases and J dropped 0 bases, with 10 bases sitting between them. CDR3 length: 14 amino acids. Germline-derived CDR1 and CDR2 are LNHDA and SQIVND (reference sequence). The data were produced by immunoSEQ multiplex PCR, yet TCRdb's version contains in-frame clones alone and is incomplete. The sample comprises about 40,000 clones, about 82% of which are singletons, and under 13% rests with the top ten. Of note for this clone: Its specificity is unknown.

Points from the study as a whole: After lymphocyte nadir, photon-treated repertoires showed oligoclonal expansion, especially CD8+ Temra. Proton therapy kept repertoires fairly stable, unlike photons, which gained effector/memory cells. Authors raise, but do not show, better survival with proton therapy.

The TCR sequence derives from a woman in her 70s with pancreatic cancer. Some clones in this sample may be carry-over from other donors' samples. The chain has TRBV19 and TRBJ2-7, with D maybe TRBD1 (6 bases). The material was peripheral blood, obtained from a patient treated with proton-based radiotherapy. CDR3 sequence reads: CASSTTGSSYEQYF. CDR3 DNA sequence: TGTGCCAGTAGTACTACAGGGAGCTCCTACGAGCAGTACTTC.